This record concerns one T cell receptor beta chain sequence. What it recognizes is unknown. V was clipped by 8 bases and J by 0 bases, with 12 bases between them. CDR1 and CDR2 (germline): MDHEN, SYDVKM. The CDR3 length is 14 residues. The data originate from a study of PD-1 blockade in classical Hodgkin lymphoma. Notes on the study in general: Newly diagnosed patients were said to have less baseline TCR diversity than healthy donors did. The causes of the repertoire differences, possibly disease activity or prior therapy, remain undefined.

Sample time point: newly diagnosed, previously untreated cHL patient sample. Negative selection with magnets was how CD8+ T cells were isolated from the thawed PBMCs. Investigators turned to newly diagnosed, untreated classical Hodgkin lymphoma PBMCs for comparison. Profiled with immunoSEQ multiplex PCR; TCRdb holds only in-frame clones, not every one. The sample gives about 3,200 clones, roughly 80% of which show up once; 15% to 20% is in the top ten. The specimen sequenced was CD8+ T cells from blood. This chain links TRBV28 with TRBJ2-3, with D unclear. The TCR originated in a human donor with classical Hodgkin lymphoma. The CDR3 loop is CASRTFSSTDTQYF. CDR3 nucleotides: TGTGCCAGCCGGACCTTCTCTAGCACAGATACGCAGTATTTT. Using reference TRBV28 and TRBJ2-3 for the parts outside the CDR3, the full variable domain is DVKVTQSSRYLVKRTGEKVFLECVQDMDHENMFWYRQDPGLGLRLIYFSYDVKMKEKGDIPEGYSVSREKKERFSLILESASTNQTSMYLCASRTFSSTDTQYFGPGTRLTVL.